This T cell receptor beta chain appears in the sequencing data of a study of CDR3 diversity in severe acne. MiXCR, applied by TCRdb to the PCR reads, yields one record per CDR3 protein. The data hold approximately 90,000 distinct CDR3 sequences, with about 53% observed a single time. This clonotype was seen ten or more times. Sequenced sample: blood. The TCR originated in a male donor with severe acne vulgaris.

The CDR3 bases are TGTGCCAGCAGTGAAATGCGGCTCAATGAGCAGTTCTTC. Encoded protein: CASSEMRLNEQFF. This sequence joins TRBV25-1 and TRBJ2-1, with D unclear. CDR1 is MGHDK, CDR2 SYGVNS, per germline. The CDR3 has 13 amino acids. V was clipped by 2 bases and J by 6 bases, with 8 bases between them.